One sample yielded the 10 T cell receptor beta chains listed below, sequenced in a study of cytomegalovirus exposure and HLA in healthy donors. 60 Vbeta and 13 Jbeta primers were used in PCR. The protocol was immunoSEQ multiplex PCR, while the TCRdb copy is restricted to in-frame clones and leaves out a portion. The sample records about 140,000 clones, approximately 63% being singletons. Material for sequencing was PBMCs. Receptors originate from a woman aged 60-75 years in good health and CMV-seropositive.

In this sample, this clone turned up once. This chain joins TRBV6-6 and TRBJ2-1, with 8 bases fitting TRBD2. The CDR3 is 16 residues long. Germline CDR1 and CDR2: MNHNY and SVGAGI (reference sequence). V dropped 6 bases and J dropped 2; count of bases not matched to a gene: 9. CDR3 sequence: CASSDVQTSAYNEQFF. The CDR3 DNA reads TGTGCCAGCAGCGACGTACAGACTAGCGCCTACAATGAGCAGTTCTTC.

The CDR3 nucleotides are TGTGCCAGCAGTGCAGGGAGGGGGTATGGCTACACCTTC. Encoded protein: CASSAGRGYGYTF. The chain is built from TRBV2 and TRBJ1-2; perhaps TRBD1 as D (6 bases). V was shortened by 4 bases and J by 5 bases, with 11 bases between the two germline ends. This CDR3 has 13 residues. CDR1 and CDR2 (germline): SNHLY, FYNNEI.

The CDR3 protein is CASSYSIGGSEAFF. CDR3 coding DNA: TGTGCCAGCAGTTACTCGATTGGTGGCTCTGAAGCTTTCTTT. The rearrangement uses TRBV6-5 and TRBJ1-1, with D hard to call. The germline V gene encodes CDR1 MNHEY and CDR2 SVGAGI. V shed 0 bases and J shed 6 bases, with 11 bases lying between them. The CDR3 is 14 residues long.

The CDR3 loop is CASSPQRGGTETQYF. The DNA for the CDR3 is TGTGCCAGCAGCCCCCAACGGGGGGGAACCGAGACCCAGTACTTC. The chain joins TRBV7-8 to TRBJ2-5; 8 bases align to TRBD2. The germline gives CDR1 SGHVS, CDR2 FQNEAQ. V lost 5 bases and J lost 5; bases outside the gene matches: 10. The CDR3 length is 15 residues.

For the CDR3, the DNA is TGCGCCAGCAGCCCGGGTGAGCGGGACACAGATACGCAGTATTTT. Protein: CASSPGERDTDTQYF. V and J are TRBV4-1 and TRBJ2-3, with 7 bases identical to TRBD2. The CDR3 contains 15 residues. J was trimmed by 2 bases and V by 4 bases; bases with no gene match: 6. The germline V gene has CDR1 MGHRA and CDR2 YSYEKL.

This clone has more than one count but fewer than ten. The genes are TRBV5-4 and TRBJ1-1, with a possible D match to TRBD1 (5 bases). V dropped 2 bases and J dropped 5 bases, with 13 bases sitting between them. The CDR3 contains 14 residues. From germline, CDR1 is SGHNT and CDR2 YYREEE (reference sequence). In DNA form, the CDR3 reads TGTGCCAGCAGCTTCACCGGGGGGGGGACTGAAGCTTTCTTT. Protein sequence: CASSFTGGGTEAFF. Filled out from reference TRBV5-4 and TRBJ1-1, the complete variable domain reads ETGVTQSPTHLIKTRGQQVTLRCSSQSGHNTVSWYQQALGQGPQFIFQYYREEENGRGNFPPRFSGLQFPNYSSELNVNALELDDSALYLCASSFTGGGTEAFFGQGTRLTVV.

The V and J genes are TRBV6-6 and TRBJ1-5; TRBD1 aligns across 8 bases. V gave up 5 bases and J gave up 7 bases; unmatched junction bases: 4. The CDR3 runs 13 residues. In germline, CDR1 is MNHNY, CDR2 SVGAGI (reference sequence). In nucleotides, the CDR3 is TGTGCCAGCAGTCGACAGGGGTTACAGCCCCAGCATTTT. This codes for CASSRQGLQPQHF.

The chain couples TRBV29-1 to TRBJ1-3; D is ambiguous. V lost 4 bases, J lost 3 bases, and 10 bases lay in between. CDR3 length: 13 amino acids. Germline CDR1 is SQVTM and CDR2 is ANQGSEA. The DNA for the CDR3 is TGCAGCGTTGGTAGTGCTAGTGGAAACACCATATATTTT. It specifies CSVGSASGNTIYF.

The V and J genes are TRBV7-8 and TRBJ2-1; weak D call: TRBD2 (6 bases). The CDR3 runs 13 residues. V lost 4 bases, J lost 4 bases, and 8 bases lay in between. Germline loops: CDR1 SGHVS, CDR2 FQNEAQ. The DNA for the CDR3 is TGTGCCAGCAGCTCGGGACTTTACAATGAGCAGTTCTTC. Translated: CASSSGLYNEQFF.

This rearrangement joins TRBV6-1 to TRBJ2-2; D perhaps matches TRBD1 (6 bases). Looked up from germline, CDR1 is MNHNS and CDR2 is SASEGT. This CDR3 region has 16 residues. V shed 1 base and J shed 6 bases, with 15 bases lying between them. The CDR3 loop reads CASSEVNRAVAGELFF. For the CDR3, the DNA is TGTGCCAGCAGTGAAGTCAACAGGGCGGTCGCCGGGGAGCTGTTTTTT.